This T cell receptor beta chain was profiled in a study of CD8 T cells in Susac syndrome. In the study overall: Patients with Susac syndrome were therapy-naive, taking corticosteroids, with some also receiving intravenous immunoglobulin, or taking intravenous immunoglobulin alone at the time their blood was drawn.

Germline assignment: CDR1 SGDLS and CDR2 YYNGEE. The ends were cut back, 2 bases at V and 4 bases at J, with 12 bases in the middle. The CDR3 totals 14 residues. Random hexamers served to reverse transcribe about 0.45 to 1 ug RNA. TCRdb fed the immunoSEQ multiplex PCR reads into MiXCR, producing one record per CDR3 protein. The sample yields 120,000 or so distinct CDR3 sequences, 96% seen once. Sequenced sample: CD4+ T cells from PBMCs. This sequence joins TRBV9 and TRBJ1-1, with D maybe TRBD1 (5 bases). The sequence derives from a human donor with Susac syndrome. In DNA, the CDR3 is TGTGCCAGCAGCGTGGATTACGGGGCCACTGAAGCTTTCTTT. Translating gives CASSVDYGATEAFF.